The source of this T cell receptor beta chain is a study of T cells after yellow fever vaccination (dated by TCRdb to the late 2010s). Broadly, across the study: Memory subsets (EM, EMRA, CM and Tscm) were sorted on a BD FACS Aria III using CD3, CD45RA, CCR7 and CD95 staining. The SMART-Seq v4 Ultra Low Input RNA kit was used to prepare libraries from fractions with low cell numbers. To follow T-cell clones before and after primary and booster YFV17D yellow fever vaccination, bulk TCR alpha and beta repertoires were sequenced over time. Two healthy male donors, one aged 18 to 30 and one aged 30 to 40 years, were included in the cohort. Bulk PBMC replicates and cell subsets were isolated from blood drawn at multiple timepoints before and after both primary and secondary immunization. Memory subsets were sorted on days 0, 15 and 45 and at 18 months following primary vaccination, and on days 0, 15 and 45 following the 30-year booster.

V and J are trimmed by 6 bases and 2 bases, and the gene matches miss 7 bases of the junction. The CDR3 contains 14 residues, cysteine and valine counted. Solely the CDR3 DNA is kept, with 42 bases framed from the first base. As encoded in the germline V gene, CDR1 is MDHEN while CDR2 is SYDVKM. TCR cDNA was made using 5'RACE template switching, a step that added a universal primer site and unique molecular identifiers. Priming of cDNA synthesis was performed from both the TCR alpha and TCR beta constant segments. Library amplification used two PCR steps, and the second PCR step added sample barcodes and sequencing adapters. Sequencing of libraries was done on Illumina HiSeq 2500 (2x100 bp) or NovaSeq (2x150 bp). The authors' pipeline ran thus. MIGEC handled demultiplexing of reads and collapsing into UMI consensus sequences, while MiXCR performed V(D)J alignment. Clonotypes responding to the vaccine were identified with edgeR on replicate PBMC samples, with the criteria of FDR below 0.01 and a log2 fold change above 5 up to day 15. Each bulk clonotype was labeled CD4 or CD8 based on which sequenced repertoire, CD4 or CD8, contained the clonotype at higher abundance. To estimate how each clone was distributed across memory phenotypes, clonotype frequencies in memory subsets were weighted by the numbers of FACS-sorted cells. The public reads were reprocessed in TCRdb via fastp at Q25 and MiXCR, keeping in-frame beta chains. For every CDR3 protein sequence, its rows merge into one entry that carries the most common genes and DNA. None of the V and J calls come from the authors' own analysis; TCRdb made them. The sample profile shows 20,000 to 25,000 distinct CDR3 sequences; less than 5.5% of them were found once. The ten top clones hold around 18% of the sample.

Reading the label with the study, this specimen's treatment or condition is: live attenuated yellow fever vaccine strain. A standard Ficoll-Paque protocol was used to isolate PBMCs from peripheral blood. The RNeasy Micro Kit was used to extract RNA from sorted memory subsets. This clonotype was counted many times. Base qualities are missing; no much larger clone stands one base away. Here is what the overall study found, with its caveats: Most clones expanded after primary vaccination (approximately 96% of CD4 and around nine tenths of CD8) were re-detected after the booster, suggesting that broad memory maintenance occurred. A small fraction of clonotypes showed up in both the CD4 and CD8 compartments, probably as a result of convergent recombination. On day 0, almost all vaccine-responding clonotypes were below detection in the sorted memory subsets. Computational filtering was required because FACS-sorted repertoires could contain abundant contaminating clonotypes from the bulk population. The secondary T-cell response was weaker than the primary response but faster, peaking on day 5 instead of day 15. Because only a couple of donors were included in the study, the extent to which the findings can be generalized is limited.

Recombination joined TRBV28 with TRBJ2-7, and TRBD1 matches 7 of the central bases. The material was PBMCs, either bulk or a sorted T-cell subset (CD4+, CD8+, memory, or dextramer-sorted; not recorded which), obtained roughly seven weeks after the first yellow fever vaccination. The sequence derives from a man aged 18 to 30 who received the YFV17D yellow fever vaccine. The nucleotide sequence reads TGTGCCAGCAGCTCCGACAGGGTTCCCTACGAGCAGTACGTC. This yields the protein CASSSDRVPYEQYV.